The 6 T cell receptor beta chains presented below share a single source sample, sequenced in a study of blood T cell repertoires in COVID-19. Clones were sequenced by immunoSEQ multiplex PCR, and TCRdb holds only the in-frame ones, with some missing. The top ten clones hold under 0.85% of a sample with about 170,000 clones, 75% to 90% of them seen once. Sequencing input: PBMCs or T cells enriched from blood (not recorded which). Receptors originate from a woman between 18 and 29 years old who had recovered from COVID-19.

The chain carries TRBV7-2 and TRBJ2-7; 9 bases map to TRBD1. The V segment lost 1 base and the J segment 4 bases; nucleotides outside the gene matches: 5. The CDR3 is 15 amino acids. From germline, CDR1 is SGHTA and CDR2 FQGNSA. The chain's CDR3 is CASSLVGQGRYEQYF. The CDR3 region has the DNA TGTGCCAGCAGCTTAGTGGGACAGGGACGGTACGAGCAGTACTTC.

The gene calls are TRBV6-5 and TRBJ1-1; 7 nucleotides agree with TRBD1. CDR1 is MNHEY, CDR2 SVGAGI, per germline. The length of the CDR3 is 16 residues. Trimming removed 0 bases from V and 1 base from J; junction bases left unmatched: 5. The CDR3 DNA reads as TGTGCCAGCAGTTACTCCCACAGGGGCTCGAACACTGAAGCTTTCTTT. Translation: CASSYSHRGSNTEAFF.

This chain joins TRBV5-1 and TRBJ1-1, with D maybe TRBD1 (6 bases). This CDR3 has 15 amino acids. V lost 4 bases and J lost 1, with 14 bases in between. Germline lookup yields CDR1 SGHRS and CDR2 YFSETQ. CDR3 coding DNA: TGCGCCAGCAGCCCGGGGACACCTAAGAACACTGAAGCTTTCTTT. The encoded protein is CASSPGTPKNTEAFF.

This rearrangement joins TRBV5-3 to TRBJ2-3; D gene unclear. TRBV5-3 is assigned to the ORF class and has an uncertain function. The CDR3 covers 11 residues. Trimming pared 4 bases from V and 4 bases from J, leaving 4 bases between. CDR3: CARSIADTQYF. The DNA of the CDR3 is TGTGCCAGAAGCATAGCAGATACGCAGTATTTT.

This clone was seen once. The CDR3 sequence is CASSLQNEQDEQFF. The CDR3 DNA is TGCGCCAGCAGCTTACAAAACGAACAGGACGAGCAGTTCTTC. The V gene is TRBV5-1, the J gene TRBJ2-1; a possible D gene is TRBD1 (5 bases). The V gene lost 2 bases and the J gene lost 10 bases, with 16 bases spanning the gap. The CDR3 sequence is 14 residues long. Per germline, CDR1 SGHRS and CDR2 YFSETQ.

The J gene is TRBJ1-2, the V gene TRBV9; D remains unclear. V gave up 0 bases and J gave up 5 bases, with 11 bases separating them. Germline V lookup: CDR1 SGDLS, CDR2 YYNGEE. CDR3 size: 14 residues. The CDR3 loop reads CASSVAPEGYGYTF. The CDR3 nucleotides read TGTGCCAGCAGCGTAGCCCCCGAGGGTTATGGCTACACCTTC.